These T cell receptor beta chains were read from a single sample in a study of response to subunit inactivated influenza vaccine. TCRdb reprocessed the RT-PCR reads via MiXCR and lists one record per CDR3 protein. In the table there are about 700,000 distinct CDR3 sequences, around 13% of which are singletons. This sample comprised PBMCs from blood, obtained around 14 days before vaccination. Receptors were obtained from a man aged 50-59 years who received an inactivated influenza vaccine. Each CDR3 is given with its conserved first and last residue. The D gene is left open where the match is weak. Size values are once, few and many counts, or a class for expanded clones, and some rows have none.

len: 16; j_gene: TRBJ1-2; d_gene: TRBD1; v_gene: TRBV7-9; abundance: few; CDR3aa: CASSFLGRGLGYGYTF; CDR3nt: TGTGCCAGCAGCTTTTTAGGCAGGGGGCTTGGCTATGGCTACACCTTC
len: 12; j_gene: TRBJ2-1; d_gene: .; v_gene: TRBV29-1; abundance: .; CDR3aa: CSVGETYNEQFF; CDR3nt: TGCAGCGTTGGGGAAACCTACAATGAGCAGTTCTTC
len: 16; j_gene: TRBJ1-5; d_gene: .; v_gene: TRBV20-1; abundance: .; CDR3aa: CSARDLREYSNQPQHF; CDR3nt: TGCAGTGCTAGAGATCTAAGAGAATATAGCAATCAGCCCCAGCATTTT
len: 12; j_gene: TRBJ1-3; d_gene: .; v_gene: TRBV15; abundance: few; CDR3aa: CATSAGYLPIYF; CDR3nt: TGTGCCACCAGCGCAGGCTACTTACCCATATATTTT
len: 15; j_gene: TRBJ2-3; d_gene: TRBD1; v_gene: TRBV4-2; abundance: .; CDR3aa: CASSLRDSSTDTQYF; CDR3nt: TGTGCCAGCAGCCTCCGGGACAGCAGCACAGATACGCAGTATTTT
len: 15; j_gene: TRBJ2-1; d_gene: .; v_gene: TRBV19; abundance: .; CDR3aa: CASSIGGVLYNEQFF; CDR3nt: TGTGCCAGTAGTATAGGCGGGGTGCTTTACAATGAGCAGTTCTTC
len: 14; j_gene: TRBJ2-1; d_gene: TRBD2; v_gene: TRBV6-1; abundance: .; CDR3aa: CASSPSGIENEQFF; CDR3nt: TGTGCCAGCAGTCCCAGCGGGATCGAAAATGAGCAGTTCTTC
len: 15; j_gene: TRBJ1-3; d_gene: TRBD1; v_gene: TRBV12-3/TRBV12-4; abundance: .; CDR3aa: CASSLDVRTGNTIYF; CDR3nt: TGTGCCAGCAGTTTAGACGTCAGGACAGGGAACACCATATATTTT
len: 16; j_gene: TRBJ1-2; d_gene: .; v_gene: TRBV9; abundance: few; CDR3aa: CASSVAPNSGHYGYTF; CDR3nt: TGTGCCAGCAGCGTAGCCCCTAATTCAGGTCACTATGGCTACACCTTC
len: 14; j_gene: TRBJ1-2; d_gene: TRBD1; v_gene: TRBV4-2; abundance: few; CDR3aa: CASSQGDRVNGYTF; CDR3nt: TGTGCCAGCAGCCAAGGGGACAGGGTCAATGGCTACACCTTC
len: 14; j_gene: TRBJ2-7; d_gene: .; v_gene: TRBV20-1; abundance: .; CDR3aa: CSARDPLTTYEQYF; CDR3nt: TGCAGTGCTAGAGATCCCCTGACTACGTACGAGCAGTACTTC
len: 15; j_gene: TRBJ2-1; d_gene: TRBD2; v_gene: TRBV5-6; abundance: .; CDR3aa: CASNAGLAGDNEQFF; CDR3nt: TGTGCCAGCAACGCTGGCTTAGCGGGGGACAATGAGCAGTTCTTC
len: 14; j_gene: TRBJ2-3; d_gene: .; v_gene: TRBV5-1; abundance: few; CDR3aa: CASSRDFYDGTQYF; CDR3nt: TGCGCCAGCAGCCGGGACTTCTACGACGGTACGCAGTATTTT
len: 16; j_gene: TRBJ2-2; d_gene: .; v_gene: TRBV3-1; abundance: once; CDR3aa: CASSPGDRLGPGELFF; CDR3nt: TGTGCCAGCAGCCCTGGGGACCGCCTAGGTCCCGGGGAGCTGTTTTTT
len: 15; j_gene: TRBJ1-6; d_gene: .; v_gene: TRBV20-1; abundance: few; CDR3aa: CSARVREGFNSPLHF; CDR3nt: TGCAGTGCTAGGGTCAGGGAAGGTTTTAATTCACCCCTCCACTTT
len: 22; j_gene: TRBJ2-1; d_gene: TRBD2; v_gene: TRBV14; abundance: few; CDR3aa: CASSQEGLGTSGRSSSYNEQFF; CDR3nt: TGTGCCAGCAGCCAAGAAGGATTAGGTACTAGCGGGAGGTCGAGCTCCTACAATGAGCAGTTCTTC
len: 12; j_gene: TRBJ2-7; d_gene: .; v_gene: TRBV28; abundance: many; CDR3aa: CASSLHGYEQYF; CDR3nt: TGTGCCAGCAGTTTACACGGCTACGAGCAGTACTTC